A single sample gave rise to the 11 T cell receptor beta chains below, sequenced in a study of PD-L1 blockade in urothelial cancer (dated by TCRdb to about 2017). Libraries were constructed by the immunoSEQ multiplex PCR assay. TCRdb's version of the immuneACCESS table is confined to in-frame rearrangements and falls short of the full clone set. An unresolved V gene accounts for under half of the shortfall where checked; the remainder is of unknown origin. For this sample there are roughly 100,000 clones; over 75% appear just once. Around 2.4% of the sample lies in the top ten. The starting material was PBMCs, obtained around atezolizumab (anti-PD-L1) treatment. All receptors derive from a middle-aged man with urothelial cancer.

The CDR3 DNA reads as TGTGCCATCAGTGGAGATAACGGCAAAAACATTCAGTACTTC. Its protein is CAISGDNGKNIQYF. V usage is TRBV10-3 and J usage is TRBJ2-4; D call uncertain. The germline V gene has CDR1 ENHRY and CDR2 SYGVKD. The V end lost 4 bases, the J end lost 3 bases, and 10 bases lay between the germline ends. This CDR3 has 14 amino acids.

CDR3 protein: CASSKGGGRGIFSNQPQHF. CDR3 in DNA: TGTGCCAGCAGCAAAGGAGGCGGCAGGGGTATTTTTAGCAATCAGCCCCAGCATTTT. The V call is TRBV21-1, the J call TRBJ1-5; the table names TRBD1, a call not compared with the DNA. TRBV21-1 is labeled a pseudogene. The CDR3 totals 19 residues.

A few counts support this clone. V is TRBV30 and J is TRBJ1-1; no clear D. Trimming took off 4 bases at V and 1 base at J, with 13 bases between the two ends. The CDR3 contains 14 residues. Germline V lookup: CDR1 GTSNPN, CDR2 SVGIG (reference sequence). The CDR3 region has the DNA TGTGCCTGGACCGGAGGTTACAGGAACACTGAAGCTTTCTTT. This encodes CAWTGGYRNTEAFF.

This chain joins TRBV19 and TRBJ2-3, with 8 positions matching TRBD1. Germline V gene sequence: CDR1 LNHDA, CDR2 SQIVND (reference sequence). The CDR3 is made up of 15 amino acids. Trimming at V came to 6 bases and at J to 1 base, leaving 6 bases not matched to a gene. The CDR3 here is CASRDKGQGTDTQYF. In DNA, the CDR3 is TGTGCCAGTAGGGATAAGGGACAGGGCACAGATACGCAGTATTTT.

The chain carries TRBV21-1 and TRBJ2-7; TRBD1, the table's D call, was not compared with the DNA. TRBV21-1 corresponds to a pseudogene. CDR3 length: 15 amino acids. CDR3 sequence (DNA): TGTGCCAGCAGCAAAGAGCCGGGACATGGCTACGAGCAGTACTTC. Translating it yields CASSKEPGHGYEQYF.

J is TRBJ2-2 and V is TRBV5-1; 9 bases line up with TRBD1. The CDR3 is made up of 19 amino acids. After removal of 4 bases from V and 7 bases from J, the junction contained 20 bases not matched to a gene. CDR1 SGHRS and CDR2 YFSETQ come from the germline V gene. The CDR3 DNA reads TGCGCCAGCAGCGGGGGACAGGGACAGGCAAACGGGAGAGGCGGGGAGCTGTTTTTT. Encoded protein: CASSGGQGQANGRGGELFF.

The chain employs TRBV9 and TRBJ2-2; D possibly corresponds to TRBD2 (5 bases). Germline V lookup: CDR1 SGDLS, CDR2 YYNGEE. The V and J ends lost 3 bases and 0 bases respectively, with 12 bases between them. This CDR3 contains 16 residues. The CDR3 loop reads CASSAQRGSNTGELFF. DNA for the CDR3: TGTGCCAGCAGCGCACAACGGGGTTCGAACACCGGGGAGCTGTTTTTT.

The chain has TRBV5-1 and TRBJ2-7; D not certain. The CDR3 is 13 amino acids. Germline-derived CDR1 and CDR2 are SGHRS and YFSETQ. Trimming took off 0 bases at V and 3 bases at J, with 7 bases between the two ends. This CDR3 reads CASSLDNSYEQYF. In DNA, the CDR3 is TGCGCCAGCAGCTTGGATAATAGCTACGAGCAGTACTTC.

This clone counts as medium-sized. The DNA of the CDR3 is TGTGCCAGTAGCATTGGAGGGAGCAGGAATGAGCAGTTCTTC. Protein: CASSIGGSRNEQFF. The chain recombines TRBV19 with TRBJ2-1; D perhaps matches TRBD2 (6 bases). The CDR3 spans 14 residues. Trimming cost V 6 bases and J 7 bases, with 16 bases left between them. Germline values: CDR1 LNHDA, CDR2 SQIVND (reference sequence).

V and J are TRBV14 and TRBJ1-5; D unresolved. CDR1 SGHDN and CDR2 FVKESK come from the germline V gene. Between the trimmed V and J ends, which lost 0 bases and 8 bases, there was a span of 8 bases. This CDR3 has 13 amino acids. DNA of the CDR3: TGTGCCAGCAGCCAAGATCGGGGTAAGCCCCAGCATTTT. This gives the protein CASSQDRGKPQHF.

The V gene is TRBV11-2, the J gene TRBJ1-1; D is unresolved. The CDR3 length is 15 residues. V lost 3 bases and J lost 5, with 16 bases in between. Germline V gene sequence: CDR1 SGHAT, CDR2 FQNNGV. CDR3 bases: TGTGCCAGCAGCTTCCGCCCGGTCGGAGGGACTGAAGCTTTCTTT. Translated: CASSFRPVGGTEAFF. The variable domain in full, completed from reference TRBV11-2 and TRBJ1-1, reads EAGVAQSPRYKIIEKRQSVAFWCNPISGHATLYWYQQILGQGPKLLIQFQNNGVVDDSQLPKDRFSAERLKGVDSTLKIQPAKLEDSAVYLCASSFRPVGGTEAFFGQGTRLTVV.